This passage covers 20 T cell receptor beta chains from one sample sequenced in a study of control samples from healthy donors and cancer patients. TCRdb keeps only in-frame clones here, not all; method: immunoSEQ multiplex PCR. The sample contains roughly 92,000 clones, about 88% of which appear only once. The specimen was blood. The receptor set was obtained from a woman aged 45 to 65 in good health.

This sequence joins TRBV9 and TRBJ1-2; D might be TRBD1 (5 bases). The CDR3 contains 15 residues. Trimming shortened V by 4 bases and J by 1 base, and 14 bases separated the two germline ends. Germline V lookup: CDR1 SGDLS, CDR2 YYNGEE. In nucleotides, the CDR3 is TGTGCCAGCAGCCGGGACGGGATAGATAACTATGGCTACACCTTC. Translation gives CASSRDGIDNYGYTF.

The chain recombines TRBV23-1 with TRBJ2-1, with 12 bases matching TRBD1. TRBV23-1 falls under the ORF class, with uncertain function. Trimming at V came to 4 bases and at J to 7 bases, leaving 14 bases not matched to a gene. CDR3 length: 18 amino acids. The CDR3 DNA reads TGCGCCAGCAGTCGCGAAGGGACAGGGGGCGCGGATGGGAATGAGCAGTTCTTC. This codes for CASSREGTGGADGNEQFF.

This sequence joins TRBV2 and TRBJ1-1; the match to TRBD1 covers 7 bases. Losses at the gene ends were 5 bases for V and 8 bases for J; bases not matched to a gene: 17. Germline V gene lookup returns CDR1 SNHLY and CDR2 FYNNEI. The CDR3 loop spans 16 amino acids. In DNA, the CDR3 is TGTGCCAGCAGTTGGGGGTTAGACAGGGCCGAAAGAGAAGCTTTCTTT. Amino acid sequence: CASSWGLDRAEREAFF. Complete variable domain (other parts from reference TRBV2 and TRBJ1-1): EPEVTQTPSHQVTQMGQEVILRCVPISNHLYFYWYRQILGQKVEFLVSFYNNEISEKSEIFDDQFSVERPDGSNFTLKIRSTKLEDSAMYFCASSWGLDRAEREAFFGQGTRLTVV.

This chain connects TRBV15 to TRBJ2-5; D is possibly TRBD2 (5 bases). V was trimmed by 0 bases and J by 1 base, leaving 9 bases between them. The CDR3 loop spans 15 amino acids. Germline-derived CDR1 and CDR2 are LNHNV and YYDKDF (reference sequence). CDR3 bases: TGTGCCACCAGCAGAGATGACGGACTCCAAGAGACCCAGTACTTC. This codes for CATSRDDGLQETQYF. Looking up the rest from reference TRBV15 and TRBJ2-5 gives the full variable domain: DAMVIQNPRYQVTQFGKPVTLSCSQTLNHNVMYWYQQKSSQAPKLLFHYYDKDFNNEADTPDNFQSRRPNTSFCFLDIRSPGLGDTAMYLCATSRDDGLQETQYFGPGTRLLVL.

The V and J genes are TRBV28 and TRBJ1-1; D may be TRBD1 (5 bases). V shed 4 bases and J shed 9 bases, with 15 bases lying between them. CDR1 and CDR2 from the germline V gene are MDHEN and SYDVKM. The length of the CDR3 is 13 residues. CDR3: CASSSPGGGKAFF. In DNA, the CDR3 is TGTGCCAGCAGTTCCCCGGGGGGGGGTAAAGCTTTCTTT.

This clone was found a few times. The CDR3 sequence is CASSFYSGTGGNTIYF. DNA of the CDR3: TGTGCCAGCAGCTTCTACTCCGGGACGGGAGGAAACACCATATATTTT. V gene TRBV11-2 combines with J gene TRBJ1-3; a weak D match, TRBD1 (5 bases). V dropped 3 bases and J dropped 4 bases, with 16 bases sitting between them. This CDR3 region has 16 residues. Per germline, CDR1 SGHAT and CDR2 FQNNGV.

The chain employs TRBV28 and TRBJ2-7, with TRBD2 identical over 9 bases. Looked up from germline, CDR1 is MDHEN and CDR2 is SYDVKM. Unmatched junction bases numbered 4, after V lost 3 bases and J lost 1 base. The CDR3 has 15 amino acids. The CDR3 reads CASSLAGGPSYEQYF. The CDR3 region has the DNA TGTGCCAGCAGTTTGGCGGGGGGGCCGTCCTACGAGCAGTACTTC.

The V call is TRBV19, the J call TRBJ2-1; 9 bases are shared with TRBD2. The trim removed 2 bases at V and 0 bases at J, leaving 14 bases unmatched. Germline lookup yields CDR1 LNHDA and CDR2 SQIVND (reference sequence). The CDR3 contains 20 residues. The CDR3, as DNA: TGTGCCAGTAGTATACGCGGTAGCGGGAGTCCCAGAAGCTCCTACAATGAGCAGTTCTTC. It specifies CASSIRGSGSPRSSYNEQFF.

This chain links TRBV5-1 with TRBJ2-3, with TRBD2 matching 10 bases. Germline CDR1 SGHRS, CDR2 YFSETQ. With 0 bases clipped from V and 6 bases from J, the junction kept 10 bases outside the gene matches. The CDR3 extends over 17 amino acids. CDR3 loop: CASSLVISSGGADTQYF. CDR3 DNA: TGCGCCAGCAGCTTGGTTATATCGAGCGGGGGGGCTGATACGCAGTATTTT. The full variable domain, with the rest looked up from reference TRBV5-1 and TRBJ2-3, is KAGVTQTPRYLIKTRGQQVTLSCSPISGHRSVSWYQQTPGQGLQFLFEYFSETQRNKGNFPGRFSGRQFSNSRSEMNVSTLELGDSALYLCASSLVISSGGADTQYFGPGTRLTVL.

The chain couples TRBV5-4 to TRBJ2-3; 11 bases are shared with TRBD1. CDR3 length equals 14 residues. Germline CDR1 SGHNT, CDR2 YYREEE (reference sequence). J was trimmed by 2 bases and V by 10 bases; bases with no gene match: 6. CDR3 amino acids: CAGWDRGATDTQYF. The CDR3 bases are TGTGCCGGATGGGACAGGGGGGCCACAGATACGCAGTATTTT.

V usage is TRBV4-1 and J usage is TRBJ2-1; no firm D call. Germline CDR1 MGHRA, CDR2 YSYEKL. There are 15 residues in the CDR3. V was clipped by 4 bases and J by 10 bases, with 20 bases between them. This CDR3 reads CASSRPLHPVTEQFF. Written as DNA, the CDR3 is TGCGCCAGCAGCCGACCCCTCCACCCAGTCACGGAGCAGTTCTTC.

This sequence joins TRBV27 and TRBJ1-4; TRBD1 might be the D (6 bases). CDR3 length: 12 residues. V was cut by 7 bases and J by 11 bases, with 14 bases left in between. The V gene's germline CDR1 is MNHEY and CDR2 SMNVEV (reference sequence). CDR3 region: CASKVGTGKLFF. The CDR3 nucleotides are TGTGCCAGCAAGGTCGGAACAGGGAAACTGTTTTTT.

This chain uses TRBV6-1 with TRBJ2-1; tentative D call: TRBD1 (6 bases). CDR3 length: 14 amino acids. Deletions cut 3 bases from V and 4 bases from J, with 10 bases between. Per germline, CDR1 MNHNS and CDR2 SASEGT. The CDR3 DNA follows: TGTGCCAGCAGTGATGGGGGCTCGTACAATGAGCAGTTCTTC. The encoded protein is CASSDGGSYNEQFF.

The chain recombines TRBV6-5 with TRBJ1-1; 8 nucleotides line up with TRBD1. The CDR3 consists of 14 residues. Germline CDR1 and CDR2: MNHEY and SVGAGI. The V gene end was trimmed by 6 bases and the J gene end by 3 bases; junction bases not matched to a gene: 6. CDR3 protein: CASSLQGDHTEAFF. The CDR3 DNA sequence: TGTGCCAGCAGCTTACAGGGGGACCACACTGAAGCTTTCTTT.

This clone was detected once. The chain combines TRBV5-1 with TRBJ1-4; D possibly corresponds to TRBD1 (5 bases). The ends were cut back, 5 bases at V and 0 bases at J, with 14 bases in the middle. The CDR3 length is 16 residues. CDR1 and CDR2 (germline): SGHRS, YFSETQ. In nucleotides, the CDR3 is TGCGCCAGCAGACCCCGAGACAGTACAACTAATGAAAAACTGTTTTTT. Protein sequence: CASRPRDSTTNEKLFF.

CDR3 DNA: TGTGCCAGCAGTTTGGGGACAGGGAGCTCCTACGAGCAGTACTTC. The encoded protein is CASSLGTGSSYEQYF. The gene calls are TRBV28 and TRBJ2-7, with TRBD1 matching 9 bases. The J segment lost 0 bases and the V segment lost 3 bases, leaving 3 bases of the junction unmatched. CDR3 length: 15 amino acids. Germline lookup yields CDR1 MDHEN and CDR2 SYDVKM.

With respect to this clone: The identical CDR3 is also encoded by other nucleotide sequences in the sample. As DNA, the CDR3 is TGTGCCAGCAGCTTAGCAGGGGGACAGGGGGCGTACGAGCAGTACTTC. Translating it yields CASSLAGGQGAYEQYF. The V and J genes are TRBV7-2 and TRBJ2-7, with TRBD1 matching 12 bases. V lost 0 bases, J lost 4 bases, and 4 bases stayed unmatched. The CDR3 extends over 16 amino acids. CDR1 is SGHTA, CDR2 FQGNSA, per germline. The full variable domain, rest sourced from reference TRBV7-2 and TRBJ2-7, is GAGVSQSPSNKVTEKGKDVELRCDPISGHTALYWYRQSLGQGLEFLIYFQGNSAPDKSGLPSDRFSAERTGGSVSTLTIQRTQQEDSAVYLCASSLAGGQGAYEQYFGPGTRLTVT.

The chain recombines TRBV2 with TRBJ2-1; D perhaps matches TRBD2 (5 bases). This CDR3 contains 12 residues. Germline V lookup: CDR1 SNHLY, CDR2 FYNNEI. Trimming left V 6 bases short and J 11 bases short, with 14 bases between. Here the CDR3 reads CASSGDQRQQFF. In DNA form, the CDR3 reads TGTGCCAGCAGCGGTGACCAGCGGCAGCAGTTCTTC.

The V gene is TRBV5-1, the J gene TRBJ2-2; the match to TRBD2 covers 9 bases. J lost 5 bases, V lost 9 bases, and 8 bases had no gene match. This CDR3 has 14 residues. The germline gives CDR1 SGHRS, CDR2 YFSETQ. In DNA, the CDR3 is TGCGCCACCGGTCGACTAGCGGAGACCGGGGAGCTGTTTTTT. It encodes CATGRLAETGELFF.

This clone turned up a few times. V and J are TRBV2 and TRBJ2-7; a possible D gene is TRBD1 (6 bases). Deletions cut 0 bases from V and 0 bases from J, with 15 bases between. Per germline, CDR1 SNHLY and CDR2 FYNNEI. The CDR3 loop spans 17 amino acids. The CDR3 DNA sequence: TGTGCCAGCAGTGAAGCGCTTGGGGGCGGGTACTCCTACGAGCAGTACTTC. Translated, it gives CASSEALGGGYSYEQYF.